The entry that follows covers one T cell receptor (beta chain) sequence. Its specificity is not known. The sample is drawn from a study of blood T cells in healthy people across ages. Study-level findings and limits: Versus aged donors, long-lived donors had higher diversity and more naive CD4+ cells.

Per germline, CDR1 MNHEY and CDR2 SMNVEV (reference sequence). This CDR3 spans 14 amino acids. Trimming took 2 bases from V and 6 from J, leaving 13 bases between them. Primers used in a second PCR of about 7 to 11 cycles were a sample-barcoded 5' primer and a J-beta primer mix. Each TCR beta cDNA got a 12-nucleotide random molecular identifier. Per sample, CDR3-containing paired-end reads numbered at least 2.5 million. MiXCR, run by TCRdb on the 5' RACE reads, gives a single entry per CDR3 protein. The data show roughly 2 million distinct CDR3 sequences, around 48% seen once. With each sample, at least 5 micrograms of total RNA were extracted.

V and J are TRBV27 and TRBJ1-2, with D unclear. Sequencing was done on a sample of blood. The receptor was derived from a woman aged 40 to 50 in good health. Written as DNA, the CDR3 is TGTGCCAGCAGTTTAATGGGAGGGTTCGATGGCTACACCTTC. Translated: CASSLMGGFDGYTF.